The next 27 T cell receptor beta chains were all read from a single sample in a study of blood T cell repertoires in COVID-19. Method: immunoSEQ multiplex PCR; TCRdb's copy keeps in-frame clones and lacks some. This sample has 200,000 to 250,000 clones, with roughly 82% found just once. Sequenced input: peripheral blood. All receptors derive from a woman older than 75 with active or convalescent COVID-19.

The V gene is TRBV11-2, the J gene TRBJ1-1; a possible D gene is TRBD1 (5 bases). V lost 1 base, J lost 0 bases, and 12 bases lay in between. This CDR3 has 16 amino acids. The V gene's germline CDR1 is SGHAT and CDR2 FQNNGV. CDR3 amino acids: CASSLGSSGMNTEAFF. CDR3 coding DNA: TGTGCCAGCAGCTTAGGAAGTTCAGGGATGAACACTGAAGCTTTCTTT.

The chain uses TRBV28 and TRBJ2-7; 11 nucleotides agree with TRBD2. Germline V gene sequence: CDR1 MDHEN, CDR2 SYDVKM. The CDR3 contains 17 residues. V was clipped by 7 bases and J by 2 bases; unmatched bases: 13. This CDR3 reads CASNRDRVGLAAYEQYF. CDR3 bases: TGTGCCAGCAATCGGGACCGAGTGGGACTAGCGGCCTACGAGCAGTACTTC. The whole variable domain, remainder taken from reference TRBV28 and TRBJ2-7, is DVKVTQSSRYLVKRTGEKVFLECVQDMDHENMFWYRQDPGLGLRLIYFSYDVKMKEKGDIPEGYSVSREKKERFSLILESASTNQTSMYLCASNRDRVGLAAYEQYFGPGTRLTVT.

The gene calls are TRBV28 and TRBJ2-5; TRBD2 aligns across 7 bases. V shed 5 bases and J 3 bases; nucleotides not matched to a gene: 3. The CDR3 runs 13 residues. Germline V gene sequence: CDR1 MDHEN, CDR2 SYDVKM. CDR3 residues: CASSGLAEETQYF. As DNA, the CDR3 is TGTGCCAGCAGTGGTCTAGCGGAAGAGACCCAGTACTTC.

V and J are TRBV6-1 and TRBJ1-2; a weak D match, TRBD1 (5 bases). CDR3 length: 14 residues. Germline loops: CDR1 MNHNS, CDR2 SASEGT. The V and J ends lost 6 bases and 7 bases respectively, with 18 bases between them. CDR3 nucleotides: TGTGCCAGCAGCAGACCCAGGGAAAGGGGTGGCTACACCTTC. Residues: CASSRPRERGGYTF.

DNA for the CDR3: TGTGCCAGCAGTTCCCTTCTCCGCTATGGCTACACCTTC. Amino acids: CASSSLLRYGYTF. The V gene is TRBV28, the J gene TRBJ1-2, with D unclear. The CDR3 runs 13 residues. CDR1 is MDHEN, CDR2 SYDVKM, per germline. V was cut by 4 bases and J by 4 bases, with 10 bases left in between.

This chain joins TRBV18 and TRBJ1-1; 7 bases are a match to TRBD1. Germline V gene data show CDR1 as KGHSH and CDR2 as LQKENI. This CDR3 contains 15 residues. The junction had 5 bases not matched to a gene; V was cut back by 3 bases and J by 1 base. The CDR3 sequence is CASSPGTVPNTEAFF. DNA of the CDR3: TGTGCCAGCTCACCTGGGACAGTGCCGAACACTGAAGCTTTCTTT.

This chain links TRBV7-9 with TRBJ1-4, with D unresolved. There are 22 residues in the CDR3. Germline CDR1 is SEHNR and CDR2 is FQNEAQ (reference sequence). Trimming left V 7 bases short and J 0 bases short, with 33 bases between. This CDR3 reads CASTINPSRMPQLAATNEKLFF. The DNA for the CDR3 is TGTGCCAGCACCATAAACCCATCCCGGATGCCTCAACTGGCGGCAACTAATGAAAAACTGTTTTTT. The full variable domain, its missing parts supplied by reference TRBV7-9 and TRBJ1-4, is DTGVSQNPRHKITKRGQNVTFRCDPISEHNRLYWYRQTLGQGPEFLTYFQNEAQLEKSRLLSDRFSAERPKGSFSTLEIQRTEQGDSAMYLCASTINPSRMPQLAATNEKLFFGSGTQLSVL.

Concerning this clone: Other DNA sequences in the sample encode the same CDR3. The chain carries TRBV28 and TRBJ1-1; D gene ambiguous. The CDR3 has 13 amino acids. The germline gives CDR1 MDHEN, CDR2 SYDVKM. V was clipped by 3 bases and J by 4 bases, with 9 bases between them. The CDR3 coding sequence is TGTGCCAGCAGTTTTTCTGCAGGCACTGAAGCTTTCTTT. Its translation: CASSFSAGTEAFF.

The chain joins TRBV28 to TRBJ1-2; D unclear. Germline lookup yields CDR1 MDHEN and CDR2 SYDVKM. This CDR3 is 12 amino acids long. The ends were cut back, 5 bases at V and 5 bases at J, with 9 bases in the middle. CDR3 nucleotides: TGTGCCAGCAGTGTCACAGCTTATGGCTACACCTTC. This gives the protein CASSVTAYGYTF.

The V and J genes are TRBV2 and TRBJ2-5; the match to TRBD2 covers 10 bases. V trimming: 6 bases; J trimming: 3 bases; junction bases outside the gene matches: 7. The V gene's germline CDR1 is SNHLY and CDR2 FYNNEI. There are 15 residues in the CDR3. CDR3 coding DNA: TGTGCCAGCAGCCCCGGGACTAGCGTGGAAGAGACCCAGTACTTC. Amino acid sequence: CASSPGTSVEETQYF.

V is TRBV12-3 or TRBV12-4 and J is TRBJ2-5; 8 bases match TRBD1. With 10 bases clipped from V and 3 bases from J, the junction kept 7 bases outside the gene matches. The CDR3 spans 13 residues. The CDR3 here is CATMTGVKETQYF. The DNA for the CDR3 is TGTGCCACAATGACAGGGGTGAAAGAGACCCAGTACTTC.

The rearrangement uses TRBV7-2 and TRBJ1-6; D is ambiguous. V was clipped by 2 bases and J by 9 bases, with 17 bases between them. Germline assignment: CDR1 SGHTA and CDR2 FQGNSA. The CDR3 spans 16 residues. The CDR3 region is CASSLRSGGVGSPLHF. The CDR3 bases are TGTGCCAGCAGCTTAAGGTCTGGCGGTGTAGGTTCACCCCTCCACTTT.

The gene calls are TRBV19 and TRBJ1-1; D gene unclear. Germline lookup yields CDR1 LNHDA and CDR2 SQIVND (reference sequence). CDR3 length: 15 residues. Trimming stripped 6 bases from V and 2 bases from J, with 16 bases between. This CDR3 reads CASSSEVRLNTEAFF. The CDR3 DNA follows: TGTGCCAGTAGCTCGGAGGTGAGGTTAAACACTGAAGCTTTCTTT. Using reference TRBV19 and TRBJ1-1 for the parts outside the CDR3, the full variable domain is DGGITQSPKYLFRKEGQNVTLSCEQNLNHDAMYWYRQDPGQGLRLIYYSQIVNDFQKGDIAEGYSVSREKKESFPLTVTSAQKNPTAFYLCASSSEVRLNTEAFFGQGTRLTVV.

The V gene is TRBV5-4, the J gene TRBJ1-4, with D possibly TRBD1 on 5 matching bases. V was clipped by 2 bases and J by 2 bases, with 16 bases between them. CDR1 and CDR2 (germline): SGHNT, YYREEE (reference sequence). The CDR3 totals 17 residues. CDR3 amino acids: CASSLRRGSATNEKLFF. Written as DNA, the CDR3 is TGTGCCAGCAGCTTACGGAGGGGATCGGCCACTAATGAAAAACTGTTTTTT.

CDR3 protein: CASSRGEGNEQYF. The CDR3 nucleotides read TGTGCCAGCAGTCGGGGGGAAGGCAACGAGCAGTACTTC. V is TRBV7-9 and J is TRBJ2-7; 7 bases match TRBD2. The CDR3 loop spans 13 amino acids. With 6 bases clipped from V and 5 bases from J, the junction kept 7 bases outside the gene matches. Germline V gene data show CDR1 as SEHNR and CDR2 as FQNEAQ (reference sequence).

The rearrangement joins TRBV28 to TRBJ1-1; the match to TRBD1 covers 10 bases. Per the germline V gene, CDR1 is MDHEN and CDR2 is SYDVKM. The CDR3 loop spans 13 amino acids. V was pared by 8 bases and J by 5 bases, with 5 bases of the junction left unmatched. DNA of the CDR3: TGTGCCAGCGGACCGGGACAGGGGACTGAAGCTTTCTTT. The encoded protein is CASGPGQGTEAFF.

The chain joins TRBV6-2 or TRBV6-3 to TRBJ2-7; 12 positions agree with TRBD1. Germline CDR1 reads MNHEY; CDR2 reads SVGEGT. CDR3 length equals 17 residues. The V and J ends lost 5 bases and 3 bases, in that order; junction bases with no gene match: 11. CDR3 loop: CASSDPGTGGAFYEQYF. CDR3 DNA: TGTGCCAGCAGTGACCCCGGGACAGGGGGCGCCTTCTACGAGCAGTACTTC.

The chain employs TRBV30 and TRBJ1-3; 8 nucleotides match TRBD1. This CDR3 has 15 amino acids. Germline-derived CDR1 and CDR2 are GTSNPN and SVGIG (reference sequence). V shed 3 bases, J shed 3 bases, and the junction held 7 bases outside the gene matches. The chain's CDR3 is CAWRVRGLDGNTIYF. The CDR3 coding sequence is TGTGCCTGGAGGGTCAGGGGGCTAGATGGAAACACCATATATTTT.

This chain uses TRBV5-1 with TRBJ1-6; D ambiguous. There are 13 residues in the CDR3. CDR1 and CDR2 from the germline V gene are SGHRS and YFSETQ. The V end lost 4 bases, the J end lost 8 bases, and 10 bases lay between the germline ends. The CDR3 region has the DNA TGCGCCAGCAGCGTCGGCGGGGATTCACCCCTCCACTTT. This encodes CASSVGGDSPLHF.

The V call is TRBV6-5, the J call TRBJ1-2, with 7 bases fitting TRBD1. The CDR3 spans 15 residues. Germline values: CDR1 MNHEY, CDR2 SVGAGI. After removal of 2 bases from V and 6 bases from J, the junction contained 9 bases not matched to a gene. The CDR3 protein is CASSYLNRGRDGYTF. CDR3 DNA: TGTGCCAGCAGTTACCTGAACAGGGGACGGGATGGCTACACCTTC.

The genes are TRBV11-2 and TRBJ1-4, with D perhaps TRBD1 (6 bases). This CDR3 is built from 13 residues. Germline CDR1 reads SGHAT; CDR2 reads FQNNGV. V gave up 3 bases and J gave up 8 bases, with 10 bases separating them. The CDR3 sequence is CASSFGGREKLFF. In nucleotides, the CDR3 is TGTGCCAGCAGCTTCGGGGGGCGGGAAAAACTGTTTTTT.

The chain combines TRBV24-1 with TRBJ2-5; TRBD1 aligns across 9 bases. Germline assignment: CDR1 KGHDR and CDR2 SFDVKD. CDR3 size: 16 residues. V was clipped by 4 bases and J by 7 bases; unmatched bases: 12. The CDR3 coding sequence is TGTGCCACCAGTGACCCGACAGGGGGGGAAGGTCCGACCCAGTACTTC. This sequence encodes CATSDPTGGEGPTQYF.

The chain couples TRBV6-5 to TRBJ1-5; a possible D gene is TRBD1 (6 bases). This CDR3 has 13 residues. V lost 5 bases to trimming and J lost 2 bases, with 7 bases between them. Per the germline V gene, CDR1 is MNHEY and CDR2 is SVGAGI. This CDR3 reads CASSRQGNQPQHF. CDR3 sequence (DNA): TGTGCCAGCAGTCGACAGGGCAATCAGCCCCAGCATTTT.

V usage is TRBV4-1 and J usage is TRBJ2-1, with TRBD2 matching over 8 bases. This CDR3 is 19 amino acids long. The germline gives CDR1 MGHRA, CDR2 YSYEKL. Germline trimming cut 0 bases from V and 5 bases from J; bases unmatched to any gene: 15. The CDR3 DNA is TGCGCCAGCAGCCAAGAGGTTTCTGGGTTAGCGGGGACCAACAATGAGCAGTTCTTC. This gives the protein CASSQEVSGLAGTNNEQFF.

The chain couples TRBV5-6 to TRBJ1-5; D gene unclear. Germline CDR1 and CDR2: SGHDT and YYEEEE. V gave up 1 base and J gave up 0 bases, with 14 bases separating them. The CDR3 is 17 residues long. Written as DNA, the CDR3 is TGTGCCAGCAGCTTGCAATCCGGGGTTCATAGCAATCAGCCCCAGCATTTT. This gives the protein CASSLQSGVHSNQPQHF.

V is TRBV7-9 and J is TRBJ1-2; D possibly corresponds to TRBD1 (5 bases). Trimming stripped 5 bases from V and 4 bases from J, with 11 bases between. The CDR3 loop spans 13 amino acids. Germline assignment: CDR1 SEHNR and CDR2 FQNEAQ (reference sequence). The CDR3 protein is CASSRDSLYGYTF. The CDR3, as DNA: TGTGCCAGCAGCCGCGACAGCCTCTATGGCTACACCTTC.

This chain uses TRBV19 with TRBJ1-3, with TRBD1 as a possible D gene (5 bases). Trimming shortened V by 2 bases and J by 0 bases, and 11 bases separated the two germline ends. This CDR3 is 16 amino acids long. Germline V gene sequence: CDR1 LNHDA, CDR2 SQIVND (reference sequence). The CDR3 is CASSIRGRLSGNTIYF. CDR3 in DNA: TGTGCCAGTAGTATAAGGGGCCGCCTCTCTGGAAACACCATATATTTT.